Each of the 15 T cell receptor beta chains below was sequenced from the same sample in a study of cytomegalovirus exposure and HLA in healthy donors. Data came from immunoSEQ multiplex PCR; TCRdb stores just in-frame clones and leaves some out. The sample carries some 310,000 clones, approximately 88% recorded once. The sequenced material came from PBMCs. The receptor set was obtained from a man younger than 40 in good health and CMV-seronegative.

V and J are TRBV5-1 and TRBJ2-1; D is perhaps TRBD1 (5 bases). The CDR3 is 16 amino acids. The V and J ends lost 1 base and 4 bases respectively, with 15 bases between them. Germline V gene sequence: CDR1 SGHRS, CDR2 YFSETQ. The CDR3 region has the DNA TGCGCCAGCAGCTTGATAGTAGGGCAGGGATACAATGAGCAGTTCTTC. It translates to CASSLIVGQGYNEQFF.

The gene calls are TRBV2 and TRBJ2-7; 10 bases agree with TRBD2. CDR1 and CDR2 (germline): SNHLY, FYNNEI. Trimming at V came to 6 bases and at J to 7 bases, leaving 9 bases not matched to a gene. The CDR3 extends over 14 amino acids. This CDR3 is CASSQAGGRREQYF. The CDR3 DNA follows: TGTGCCAGCAGCCAAGCGGGGGGGCGTAGGGAGCAGTACTTC.

In DNA form, the CDR3 reads TGTGCCAGCTCACCACCGAATATTGGCGGCTCTGGCGACGAAAAACTGTTTTTT. It yields the protein CASSPPNIGGSGDEKLFF. The chain has TRBV18 and TRBJ1-4; D is undetermined. Germline assignment: CDR1 KGHSH and CDR2 LQKENI. Trimming removed 0 bases at V and 8 bases at J, with 22 bases between. The CDR3 runs 18 residues.

As DNA, the CDR3 is TGCGCCAGCAGCCTAGGACTGCCACAAGAGACCCAGTACTTC. This codes for CASSLGLPQETQYF. The rearrangement joins TRBV4-1 to TRBJ2-5; D might be TRBD2 (5 bases). V lost 4 bases to trimming and J lost 2 bases, with 11 bases between them. This CDR3 has 14 amino acids. CDR1 MGHRA and CDR2 YSYEKL come from the germline V gene.

This clone was counted between two and nine times. The J gene is TRBJ1-6, the V gene TRBV19, with TRBD1 matching over 7 bases. J was trimmed by 8 bases and V by 4 bases; bases with no gene match: 8. Germline V gene data show CDR1 as LNHDA and CDR2 as SQIVND (reference sequence). The length of the CDR3 is 15 residues. CDR3 DNA: TGTGCCAGTAGTAGGAAGGGGGCATCTGATTCACCCCTCCACTTT. Amino acids: CASSRKGASDSPLHF. Full variable domain (outside the CDR3, taken from reference TRBV19 and TRBJ1-6): DGGITQSPKYLFRKEGQNVTLSCEQNLNHDAMYWYRQDPGQGLRLIYYSQIVNDFQKGDIAEGYSVSREKKESFPLTVTSAQKNPTAFYLCASSRKGASDSPLHFGNGTRLTVT.

The chain has TRBV9 and TRBJ1-1; 11 positions match TRBD1. J gave up 5 bases and V 0 bases, and 3 bases lay outside the gene matches. Germline loops: CDR1 SGDLS, CDR2 YYNGEE. The CDR3 totals 15 residues. CDR3 sequence (DNA): TGTGCCAGCAGCGTAGGAGGACAGGGGGCGACTGAAGCTTTCTTT. It encodes CASSVGGQGATEAFF.

The V call is TRBV5-1, the J call TRBJ2-1; 7 bases map to TRBD2. Trimming cost V 4 bases and J 4 bases; bases outside gene matches: 11. Germline loops: CDR1 SGHRS, CDR2 YFSETQ. This CDR3 has 16 residues. The CDR3 DNA reads TGCGCCAGCAGCACCCAAGCGGGGCTCGTTTACAATGAGCAGTTCTTC. The encoded protein is CASSTQAGLVYNEQFF.

The J gene is TRBJ1-2, the V gene TRBV2, with D hard to call. The CDR3 spans 14 residues. The germline CDR1 and CDR2 sequences are SNHLY and FYNNEI. Trimming left V 6 bases short and J 2 bases short, with 13 bases between. DNA of the CDR3: TGTGCCAGCAGACAACAGAGACAAAACTATGGCTACACCTTC. Encoded protein: CASRQQRQNYGYTF. The full variable domain, rest sourced from reference TRBV2 and TRBJ1-2, is EPEVTQTPSHQVTQMGQEVILRCVPISNHLYFYWYRQILGQKVEFLVSFYNNEISEKSEIFDDQFSVERPDGSNFTLKIRSTKLEDSAMYFCASRQQRQNYGYTFGSGTRLTVV.

V usage is TRBV20-1 and J usage is TRBJ1-4, with unresolved D. The CDR3 is 11 residues long. The V end was cut by 5 bases, the J end by 7 bases, with 8 bases between. Germline V gene sequence: CDR1 DFQATT, CDR2 SNEGSKA (reference sequence). In DNA, the CDR3 is TGCAGTGCTGGACGGGGTGAAAAACTGTTTTTT. This codes for CSAGRGEKLFF.

The CDR3 protein is CASSARGSGNTIYF. CDR3 nucleotide sequence: TGTGCCAGCAGTGCCAGGGGGTCTGGAAACACCATATATTTT. This sequence joins TRBV2 and TRBJ1-3, with 7 nucleotides matching TRBD1. CDR3 length: 14 residues. CDR1 and CDR2 (germline): SNHLY, FYNNEI. The ends lost 4 bases at V and 1 base at J; junction bases unmatched: 1.

The CDR3 DNA follows: TGCGCCAGCAGCAGGACAGGGATAAATCAGCCCCAGCATTTT. Amino acids: CASSRTGINQPQHF. The rearrangement uses TRBV5-1 and TRBJ1-5, with 8 bases lining up with TRBD1. The CDR3 has 14 residues. Germline V lookup: CDR1 SGHRS, CDR2 YFSETQ. V lost 4 bases and J lost 4; bases outside the gene matches: 4.

This sequence joins TRBV4-3 and TRBJ2-7, with a weak D call TRBD1 (6 bases). Trimming shortened V by 0 bases and J by 2 bases, and 14 bases separated the two germline ends. This CDR3 is 16 amino acids long. CDR1 and CDR2 (germline): LGHNA, YSLEER. The CDR3 protein is CASSQEGRGKAYEQYF. CDR3 DNA sequence: TGCGCCAGCAGCCAAGAAGGCAGGGGTAAGGCCTACGAGCAGTACTTC.

This chain connects TRBV7-9 to TRBJ1-4; 7 bases align to TRBD1. There are 18 residues in the CDR3. J lost 5 bases, V lost 3 bases, and 15 bases had no gene match. In germline, CDR1 is SEHNR, CDR2 FQNEAQ (reference sequence). CDR3 sequence (DNA): TGTGCCAGCAGCTTCGGACCCGGGACAGTGGGCTCAAATGAAAAACTGTTTTTT. It is translated as CASSFGPGTVGSNEKLFF.

The chain joins TRBV6-6 to TRBJ2-1, with 7 bases identical to TRBD1. Trimming took 6 bases from V and 3 from J; bases not matched to a gene: 2. Germline CDR1 MNHNY, CDR2 SVGAGI (reference sequence). CDR3 length equals 13 residues. The CDR3 protein is CASRGTVYNEQFF. DNA of the CDR3: TGTGCCAGCAGAGGGACAGTCTACAATGAGCAGTTCTTC.

The J gene is TRBJ2-7, the V gene TRBV7-2; D is unclear. Germline assignment: CDR1 SGHTA and CDR2 FQGNSA. The V gene lost 2 bases and the J gene lost 1 base, with 9 bases spanning the gap. The CDR3 length is 14 residues. The CDR3 bases are TGTGCCAGCAGCTTACGGCGGTTGTCCTACGAGCAGTACTTC. This codes for CASSLRRLSYEQYF.